This TCR beta chain came from a study of blood T cell repertoires in COVID-19. Assay: immunoSEQ multiplex PCR; the TCRdb copy retains only in-frame clones and omits some. Seen here are around 180,000 clones, roughly 84% observed once, and the top ten hold around 9.5%. The CDR3 totals 13 residues. V was trimmed by 6 bases and J by 5 bases, leaving 10 bases between them. The sample comprised peripheral blood. The chain uses TRBV12-3 or TRBV12-4 and TRBJ1-4, with D possibly matching TRBD1 (6 bases). The source is a woman at least 80 years old with acute or convalescent COVID-19. The CDR3 reads CASRKGENEKLFF. The CDR3 region has the DNA TGTGCCAGCAGGAAGGGGGAGAATGAAAAACTGTTTTTT.